What follows describes a single T cell receptor beta chain. One end of the junction fails to match germline, which may point to a read error. The CDR3 length is 12 residues. Germline V CDR1 and CDR2: GTSNPN, SVGIG (reference sequence). The data belong to a study of blood T cell repertoires in COVID-19. Study at large: PBMCs, B-cell-depleted T cells, or T cells provided the cDNA or gDNA that made up the material.

Those who participated ranged in age from roughly 18 to 100 years and resided in about two dozen US areas. Assay used: immunoSEQ multiplex PCR; TCRdb lists only in-frame clones, some missing. Among a few hundred thousand clones listed, roughly four fifths were seen once. Specimen: PBMCs or T cells enriched from blood (not recorded which). This chain joins TRBV30 and TRBJ2-7, with D possibly matching TRBD2 (6 bases). This clonotype was sampled from a man over 45 who had recovered from COVID-19. The chain's CDR3 is CAWSAQAGLPLF. In nucleotides, the CDR3 is TGTGCCTGGAGCGCTCAGGCGGGGTTACCTCTCTTC.